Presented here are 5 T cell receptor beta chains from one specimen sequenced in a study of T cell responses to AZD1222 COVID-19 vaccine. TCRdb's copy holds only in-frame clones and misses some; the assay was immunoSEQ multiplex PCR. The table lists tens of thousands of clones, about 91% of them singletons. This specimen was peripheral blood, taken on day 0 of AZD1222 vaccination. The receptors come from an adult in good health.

The CDR3 coding sequence is TGTGCCAGCAGCCAAGAAGGCCCGGGGAACTATGGCTACACCTTC. Encoded protein: CASSQEGPGNYGYTF. This chain joins TRBV4-2 and TRBJ1-2; no definite D call. CDR1 is LGHNA, CDR2 YNFKEQ, per germline. V was clipped by 0 bases and J by 2 bases, with 10 bases between them. This CDR3 spans 15 amino acids.

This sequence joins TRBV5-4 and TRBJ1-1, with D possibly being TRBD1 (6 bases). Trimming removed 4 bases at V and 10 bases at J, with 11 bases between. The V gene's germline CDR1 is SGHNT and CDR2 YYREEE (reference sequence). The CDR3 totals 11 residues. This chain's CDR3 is CASSIGQRAFF. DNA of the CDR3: TGTGCCAGCAGCATAGGACAGAGAGCTTTCTTT.

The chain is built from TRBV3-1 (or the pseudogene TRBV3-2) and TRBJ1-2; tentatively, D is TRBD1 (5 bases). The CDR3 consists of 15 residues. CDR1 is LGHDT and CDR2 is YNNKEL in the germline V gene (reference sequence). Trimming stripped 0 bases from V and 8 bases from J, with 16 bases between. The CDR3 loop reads CASSQDPRGGVGYTF. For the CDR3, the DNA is TGTGCCAGCAGCCAAGATCCGCGGGGAGGGGTAGGCTACACCTTC.

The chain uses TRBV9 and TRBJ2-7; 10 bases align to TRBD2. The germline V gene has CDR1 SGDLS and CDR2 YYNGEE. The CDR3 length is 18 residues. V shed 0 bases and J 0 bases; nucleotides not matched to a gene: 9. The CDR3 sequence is CASSVGLAGVLSSYEQYF. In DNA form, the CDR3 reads TGTGCCAGCAGCGTAGGGCTAGCGGGAGTCCTGAGCTCCTACGAGCAGTACTTC.

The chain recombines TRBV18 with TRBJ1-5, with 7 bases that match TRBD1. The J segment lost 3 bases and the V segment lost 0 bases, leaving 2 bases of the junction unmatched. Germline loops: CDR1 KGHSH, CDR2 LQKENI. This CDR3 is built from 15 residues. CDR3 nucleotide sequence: TGTGCCAGCTCACCACCTGGGACAGTCAATCAGCCCCAGCATTTT. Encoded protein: CASSPPGTVNQPQHF.